Shown below are 23 T cell receptor beta chains from a single sample sequenced in a study of T-cell memory formation after mild COVID-19. TCRdb reprocessed the 5' RACE reads with MiXCR, giving one entry per CDR3 protein. Counted here are roughly 450,000 distinct CDR3 sequences, about 20% occurring once; the ten biggest clones make up around 12%. The specimen was PBMCs or a T cell subset sorted from them (not recorded which). The receptors were gathered from an adult woman who had mild COVID-19 (a few samples of this study predate the infection). Cell type and time point are not known.

V usage is TRBV7-6 and J usage is TRBJ2-5, with TRBD1 matching 7 bases. V gave up 5 bases and J gave up 3 bases; unmatched junction bases: 6. The CDR3 totals 14 residues. Looked up from germline, CDR1 is SGHVS and CDR2 is FNYEAQ. This CDR3 is CASSRDRAKETQYF. CDR3 sequence (DNA): TGTGCCAGCAGCCGGGACAGAGCTAAAGAGACCCAGTACTTC.

This clonotype was counted a few times. The gene calls are TRBV4-1 and TRBJ2-4; D unclear. The CDR3 is 14 residues long. V was cut by 0 bases and J by 7 bases, with 10 bases left in between. Germline CDR1 is MGHRA and CDR2 is YSYEKL. The CDR3 sequence is CASSQDSHSNIQYF. As DNA, the CDR3 is TGCGCCAGCAGCCAAGATTCCCACTCTAACATTCAGTACTTC.

V usage is TRBV12-3 or TRBV12-4 and J usage is TRBJ1-1; D uncertain. This CDR3 is 14 amino acids long. Deletions cut 2 bases from V and 3 bases from J, with 10 bases between. The CDR3 bases are TGTGCCAGCAGTTTATACCGGGCCGACACTGAAGCTTTCTTT. It yields the protein CASSLYRADTEAFF.

This clonotype has more than one count but fewer than ten. The chain recombines TRBV20-1 with TRBJ1-1; D gene ambiguous. CDR1 is DFQATT and CDR2 is SNEGSKA in the germline V gene (reference sequence). V lost 6 bases and J 11 bases, leaving 19 bases between the germline ends. This CDR3 is 12 amino acids long. CDR3 amino acids: CSAAPSSGRAFF. The CDR3 bases are TGCAGTGCCGCCCCTAGTTCGGGGAGGGCTTTCTTT.

The chain links TRBV2 to TRBJ2-7; D gene uncertain. Looked up from germline, CDR1 is SNHLY and CDR2 is FYNNEI. Trimming left V 3 bases short and J 7 bases short, with 16 bases between. The CDR3 loop spans 14 amino acids. CDR3 in DNA: TGTGCCAGCAGTGACGCAGCTGATCTACTAGAGCAGTACTTC. Encoded protein: CASSDAADLLEQYF.

The rearrangement links TRBV7-3 to TRBJ1-1, with D maybe TRBD1 (6 bases). Germline V lookup: CDR1 SGHTA, CDR2 FQGTGA. There are 14 residues in the CDR3. V was pared by 2 bases and J by 5 bases, with 12 bases between. CDR3: CASSLSGRGTEAFF. Here the CDR3 DNA reads TGTGCCAGCAGCTTATCTGGGAGGGGGACTGAAGCTTTCTTT.

The genes are TRBV7-2 and TRBJ2-7; D not certain. The CDR3 is 14 residues long. The ends were cut back, 5 bases at V and 2 bases at J, with 13 bases in the middle. Germline values: CDR1 SGHTA, CDR2 FQGNSA. DNA for the CDR3: TGTGCCAGCAGCCCGCACTGGGTAACCTACGAGCAGTACTTC. Its protein product is CASSPHWVTYEQYF.

The CDR3 reads CASSLGWYRLEHTEAFF. The CDR3 coding sequence is TGTGCCAGCAGCTTGGGCTGGTATCGGCTGGAACACACTGAAGCTTTCTTT. V usage is TRBV5-5 and J usage is TRBJ1-1, with D unclear. This CDR3 comprises 17 residues. The germline gives CDR1 SGHKS, CDR2 YYEKEE (reference sequence). Trimming cost V 0 bases and J 3 bases, with 18 bases left between them. The whole variable domain, filled in from reference TRBV5-5 and TRBJ1-1, reads DAGVTQSPTHLIKTRGQQVTLRCSPISGHKSVSWYQQVLGQGPQFIFQYYEKEERGRGNFPDRFSARQFPNYSSELNVNALLLGDSALYLCASSLGWYRLEHTEAFFGQGTRLTVV.

The V and J genes are TRBV6-2 or TRBV6-3 and TRBJ1-5; no reliable D call. Germline V gives CDR1 MNHEY, CDR2 SVGEGT. Trimming took 2 bases from V and 0 from J, leaving 8 bases between them. The CDR3 runs 15 residues. Here the CDR3 reads CASSYPDISNQPQHF. The CDR3 DNA reads as TGTGCCAGCAGTTACCCCGACATTAGCAATCAGCCCCAGCATTTT.

In this sample, this clonotype turned up a few times. The V call is TRBV5-6, the J call TRBJ2-1; D possibly corresponds to TRBD1 (6 bases). The CDR3 loop spans 16 amino acids. Trimming left V 4 bases short and J 3 bases short, with 17 bases between. Per the germline V gene, CDR1 is SGHDT and CDR2 is YYEEEE. CDR3 nucleotides: TGTGCCAGCAGCCACATCCGGGACACCCTCTACAATGAGCAGTTCTTC. It is translated as CASSHIRDTLYNEQFF.

This clonotype has more than one count but fewer than ten. This sequence joins TRBV7-8 and TRBJ2-6; 9 bases map to TRBD1. Germline CDR1 reads SGHVS; CDR2 reads FQNEAQ. The CDR3 is 18 residues long. After removal of 5 bases from V and 4 bases from J, the junction contained 12 bases not matched to a gene. CDR3 region: CASSPRTGEESGANVLTF. DNA of the CDR3: TGTGCCAGCAGCCCCAGGACAGGGGAGGAGTCCGGGGCCAACGTCCTGACTTTC. Supplemented by reference TRBV7-8 and TRBJ2-6, the full variable domain reads GAGVSQSPRYKVAKRGQDVALRCDPISGHVSLFWYQQALGQGPEFLTYFQNEAQLDKSGLPSDRFFAERPEGSVSTLKIQRTQQEDSAVYLCASSPRTGEESGANVLTFGAGSRLTVL.

V and J are TRBV9 and TRBJ1-5, with unresolved D. This CDR3 region has 14 residues. Germline CDR1 SGDLS, CDR2 YYNGEE. Deletions cut 2 bases from V and 5 bases from J, with 11 bases between. CDR3 DNA sequence: TGTGCCAGCAGCGTTGTTCGGGTTCATCAGCCCCAGCATTTT. Translating it yields CASSVVRVHQPQHF.

The chain carries TRBV13 and TRBJ1-1, with D perhaps TRBD1 (6 bases). In germline, CDR1 is PRHDT, CDR2 FYEKMQ (reference sequence). The CDR3 has 11 residues. The ends were cut back, 6 bases at V and 11 bases at J, with 13 bases in the middle. The CDR3: CASRQTGSAFF. The CDR3 nucleotides are TGTGCCAGCAGACAGACAGGATCCGCTTTCTTT.

The J gene is TRBJ2-5, the V gene TRBV4-2, with 9 bases fitting TRBD2. CDR1 and CDR2 (germline): LGHNA, YNFKEQ. The CDR3 runs 16 residues. The trim removed 1 base at V and 4 bases at J, leaving 7 bases unmatched. The CDR3 region has the DNA TGTGCCAGCAGCCAAGCTGGCGGGAGGGCCGGAGAGACCCAGTACTTC. Translated: CASSQAGGRAGETQYF.

The rearrangement links TRBV13 to TRBJ2-4, with TRBD2 identical over 10 bases. The CDR3 length is 15 residues. The trim removed 5 bases at V and 6 bases at J, leaving 7 bases unmatched. Germline CDR1 is PRHDT and CDR2 is FYEKMQ (reference sequence). The CDR3 bases are TGTGCCAGCAGCCCCTTAGCGGGAGGTGCAAACATTCAGTACTTC. Translated, it gives CASSPLAGGANIQYF.

This clonotype was counted between two and nine times. This sequence joins TRBV3-1 and TRBJ2-1; possibly TRBD2 for D (5 bases). In germline, CDR1 is LGHDT, CDR2 YNNKEL (reference sequence). V shed 4 bases and J shed 7 bases, with 14 bases lying between them. This CDR3 is built from 14 residues. The CDR3 loop is CASSLTRRRNEQFF. CDR3 nucleotides: TGTGCCAGCAGCCTGACAAGGAGGAGGAATGAGCAGTTCTTC.

This clonotype was seen ten or more times. The chain joins TRBV21-1 to TRBJ2-6. TRBV21-1 is a pseudogene locus. The CDR3 length is 13 residues. The CDR3, as DNA: TGTGCCAGCCCCATAACTGGGGCCAACGTCCTGACTTTC. Translation gives CASPITGANVLTF.

This clonotype occurred many times. The rearrangement joins TRBV5-1 to TRBJ2-5; a possible D gene is TRBD1 (5 bases). In germline, CDR1 is SGHRS, CDR2 YFSETQ. The V gene lost 4 bases and the J gene lost 2 bases, with 12 bases spanning the gap. This CDR3 contains 14 residues. CDR3 nucleotides: TGCGCCAGCAGCCCCGGAGACAGACAAGAGACCCAGTACTTC. It yields the protein CASSPGDRQETQYF.

This clonotype has just a few counts. The V and J genes are TRBV24-1 and TRBJ2-1; TRBD1 or TRBD2 may be the D gene (5 bases each). The germline V gene encodes CDR1 KGHDR and CDR2 SFDVKD. The length of the CDR3 is 15 residues. V lost 5 bases and J 7 bases, leaving 17 bases between the germline ends. The CDR3 nucleotides are TGTGCCACCAGTGCCCAGGGAGTTATCAGGAATGAGCAGTTCTTC. It codes for CATSAQGVIRNEQFF.

This clonotype was seen many times. At one end, the junction sequence differs from germline, possibly due to a read error. The rearrangement joins TRBV7-3 to TRBJ2-6, with D maybe TRBD1 (5 bases). Germline V gene sequence: CDR1 SGHTA, CDR2 FQGTGA. This CDR3 has 14 residues. CDR3 protein: CASSSGSGANVLTF. CDR3 coding DNA: TGCGCCAGCAGCTCAGGGTCTGGGGCCAACGTCCTGACTTTC.

The CDR3: CSAREAFTPWRDYEQYF. CDR3 sequence (DNA): TGCAGTGCTAGGGAGGCCTTCACCCCATGGCGGGACTACGAGCAGTACTTC. V usage is TRBV20-1 and J usage is TRBJ2-7; tentative D call: TRBD2 (6 bases). Per germline, CDR1 DFQATT and CDR2 SNEGSKA (reference sequence). Trimming cost V 3 bases and J 3 bases, with 24 bases left between them. The CDR3 runs 17 residues.

This clonotype came up a few times. V and J are TRBV7-2 and TRBJ2-3, with D perhaps TRBD2 (5 bases). Per germline, CDR1 SGHTA and CDR2 FQGNSA. This CDR3 comprises 14 residues. V gave up 7 bases and J gave up 4 bases, with 15 bases separating them. Here the CDR3 DNA reads TGTGCCAGCACCATGCCGGGATGGCCAGATACGCAGTATTTT. Encoded protein: CASTMPGWPDTQYF.

The chain couples TRBV24-1 to TRBJ2-5, with D perhaps matching TRBD2 (5 bases). The CDR3 spans 13 residues. Germline loops: CDR1 KGHDR, CDR2 SFDVKD. Trimming shortened V by 5 bases and J by 2 bases, and 8 bases separated the two germline ends. CDR3 DNA: TGTGCCACCAGTGGTTGGGAGCAAGAGACCCAGTACTTC. It translates to CATSGWEQETQYF.